This T cell receptor beta chain emerged from a study of blood T cell repertoires in COVID-19. Whole-study context: Sites across the United States, Italy and Spain contributed samples from acute and convalescent COVID-19.

The CDR3 is 15 amino acids. Germline CDR1 reads SGHNT; CDR2 reads YYREEE (reference sequence). V shed 4 bases, J shed 8 bases, and the junction held 9 bases outside the gene matches. Recovered Cohort 3 donors showed two negative PCRs, clearance, or symptom resolution. The repertoire was sequenced with immunoSEQ multiplex PCR; TCRdb's copy has only in-frame clones and lacks some. The sample contains under 300,000 clones, 80% to 90% of which appear only once. The sequence derives from a man aged 18 to 30 who had recovered from COVID-19. Sequencing input: PBMCs or T cells enriched from blood (not recorded which). This chain uses TRBV5-4 with TRBJ1-4; TRBD1 aligns across 9 bases. The CDR3 DNA follows: TGTGCCAGCAGCCGCCGGACAGGGGCAGGGGAAAAACTGTTTTTT. Encoded protein: CASSRRTGAGEKLFF.